This TCR beta chain was retrieved from a study of beta chain features in type 1 diabetes. CD45RO/CCR7/CD25/CD127/CD95/CD27 sorting isolated CD4+ naive, central memory, regulatory and stem cell-like memory cells. The CDR3 consists of 14 residues. V shed 7 bases, J shed 3 bases, and the junction held 11 bases outside the gene matches. The germline V gene has CDR1 SQVTM and CDR2 ANQGSEA. As every portion of the isolated RNA was reverse transcribed, the sequencing read expressed TCRB transcripts. Several million reads were obtained on average from naive, central memory and regulatory T cell samples. Only in-frame clones appear in the TCRdb table, and some are missing; sequencing was by immunoSEQ multiplex PCR. The table includes 400,000 to 600,000 clones, approximately 30% detected once.

The sample consisted of naive CD4+ T cells from blood. The origin of this receptor is a young man in good health. The rearrangement joins TRBV29-1 to TRBJ2-7, with 8 bases identical to TRBD2. This CDR3 reads CSGASGRGGYEQYF. The CDR3 region has the DNA TGCAGCGGCGCCAGCGGGAGAGGGGGCTACGAGCAGTACTTC.